This section outlines one T cell receptor (beta chain) sequence together with its context. Its antigen is still unknown. Nothing much larger sits one base from this clone, and base qualities are not available. The data originate from a study of T-cell reconstitution after alpha-beta-depleted transplantation in children (TCRdb year 2016). In terms of the full investigation: The study quantitatively tracked T-cell immune reconstitution after TCRalphabeta/CD19-depleted allogeneic hematopoietic cell transplantation in children using TCR repertoire profiling. What the authors observed across the whole study: Over the following months the frequencies of hyperexpanded clones went down, and after one year T-cell counts and TCRbeta diversity were mostly credited to newly produced T cells. In some patients, the high TCRbeta diversity seen at day 60 was put down to recipient T cells and intrathymic progenitors that had survived conditioning. The apparently early recovery of alphabetaT-cell counts about two months after transplant reportedly depended on only several hundred rapidly expanded clones that came from non-depleted graft cells.

Library preparation used PCR. Data came from an Illumina HiSeq 2500. To normalize quantification of the TCRbeta repertoire, the TCR libraries were built with molecular barcoding that relied on unique molecular identifiers. TCRdb passed the public sequencing reads through fastp at Q25 and MiXCR, retaining productive beta sequences. Every distinct CDR3 protein forms one entry, paired with its most common genes and DNA. Across this sample there are approximately 82,000 distinct CDR3 sequences, with around 15% seen only once. The top ten clonotypes cover around 19% of the sample. The sample's treatment or condition label, in plain terms: allogeneic hematopoietic cell transplantation with graft depleted of TCRalphabeta T cells and CD19 B cells. TCRalphabeta/CD19-depleted allogeneic hematopoietic cell grafts were given to the transplant recipients, all of whom were children. At the junction V is shortened by 5 bases and J by 0 bases, with 18 bases in between. Including the terminal cysteine and phenylalanine, the CDR3 comprises 17 residues. The DNA shown is the 51-base CDR3, in frame from base 1. In the germline V gene, CDR1 corresponds to SGHVS and CDR2 to FQNEAQ.

This TCR was recovered from a male patient between 2 and 15 years old who had a stem cell transplant for acute lymphoblastic leukemia, so the T cells may come from the graft donor. The specimen was PBMCs, mostly from graft donor cells, collected 180 days after TCRalphabeta/CD19-depleted stem cell transplant. The receptor chain draws on TRBV7-8 and TRBJ2-3, and perhaps TRBD1 as D gene, on 5 matching bases. This receptor has the CDR3 CASSDGRVLKSTDTQYF. The nucleotide sequence reads as follows: TGTGCCAGCAGCGATGGCAGGGTGTTAAAGAGCACAGATACGCAGTATTTT.